The 13 T cell receptor beta chains reported below all come from one sample, sequenced in a study of blood T cell repertoires in COVID-19. Some clones are missing from TCRdb's copy, which holds only in-frame ones; the method was immunoSEQ multiplex PCR. Altogether about 150,000 clones are present, approximately 78% being singletons, with the ten largest covering under 2%. The sequencing input was peripheral blood. These receptors all stem from an older man with acute or convalescent COVID-19.

CDR3 sequence: CASSREAGRTGELFF. The CDR3 coding sequence is TGCGCCAGCAGCCGGGAGGCCGGAAGGACCGGGGAGCTGTTTTTT. V is TRBV5-1 and J is TRBJ2-2; TRBD2 matches at 7 bases. The junction had 8 bases not matched to a gene; V was cut back by 4 bases and J by 5 bases. Per the germline V gene, CDR1 is SGHRS and CDR2 is YFSETQ. The CDR3 is 15 residues long.

This clone was seen just once. V usage is TRBV6-5 and J usage is TRBJ1-1, with 7 bases matching TRBD1. Unmatched junction bases numbered 6, after V lost 2 bases and J lost 6 bases. The CDR3 consists of 14 residues. CDR1 MNHEY and CDR2 SVGAGI come from the germline V gene. CDR3 in amino acids: CASSYIRGLAEAFF. CDR3 nucleotide sequence: TGTGCCAGCAGTTACATAAGGGGGCTCGCTGAAGCTTTCTTT.

This clone was found a few times. V gene TRBV6-5 combines with J gene TRBJ2-2; TRBD2 matches 7 bases. The V gene end was trimmed by 2 bases and the J gene end by 3 bases; junction bases not matched to a gene: 3. This CDR3 has 15 residues. Looked up from germline, CDR1 is MNHEY and CDR2 is SVGAGI. Here the CDR3 reads CASSYRGEDTGELFF. For the CDR3, the DNA is TGTGCCAGCAGTTACCGGGGGGAGGACACCGGGGAGCTGTTTTTT.

This sequence joins TRBV19 and TRBJ1-1, with 8 bases aligning to TRBD1. This CDR3 is built from 14 residues. CDR1 is LNHDA, CDR2 SQIVND, per germline (reference sequence). V lost 5 bases, J lost 10 bases, and 12 bases stayed unmatched. CDR3 sequence reads: CASSPGQGPLSAFF. The CDR3 DNA reads TGTGCCAGTAGTCCTGGACAGGGACCCCTTTCAGCTTTCTTT.

J is TRBJ2-6 and V is TRBV27, with 11 bases aligning to TRBD1. The germline V gene has CDR1 MNHEY and CDR2 SMNVEV (reference sequence). Trimming at V came to 4 bases and at J to 1 base, leaving 6 bases not matched to a gene. The CDR3 has 18 amino acids. The CDR3 loop is CASSSGTGGSSGANVLTF. The CDR3 coding sequence is TGTGCCAGCAGTTCCGGGACAGGGGGTAGTTCTGGGGCCAACGTCCTGACTTTC.

The CDR3 here is CASSPTGDTEAFF. For the CDR3, the DNA is TGTGCCAGCTCGCCGACAGGGGACACTGAAGCTTTCTTT. The J gene is TRBJ1-1, the V gene TRBV18, with TRBD1 matching 8 bases. The length of the CDR3 is 13 residues. Trimming cost V 6 bases and J 3 bases; bases outside gene matches: 3. CDR1 is KGHSH, CDR2 LQKENI, per germline. The variable domain in full, completed from reference TRBV18 and TRBJ1-1, reads NAGVMQNPRHLVRRRGQEARLRCSPMKGHSHVYWYRQLPEEGLKFMVYLQKENIIDESGMPKERFSAEFPKEGPSILRIQQVVRGDSAAYFCASSPTGDTEAFFGQGTRLTVV.

The gene calls are TRBV24-1 and TRBJ2-1; 7 nucleotides agree with TRBD1. The CDR3 totals 14 residues. Trimming took 8 bases from V and 6 from J; bases not matched to a gene: 9. CDR1 KGHDR and CDR2 SFDVKD come from the germline V gene. The CDR3 here is CATNTGAAGNEQFF. CDR3 coding DNA: TGTGCCACCAACACAGGGGCGGCTGGCAATGAGCAGTTCTTC.

This sequence joins TRBV30 and TRBJ1-2; D gene uncertain. CDR1 and CDR2 from the germline V gene are GTSNPN and SVGIG (reference sequence). V was trimmed by 3 bases and J by 4 bases, leaving 9 bases between them. The CDR3 spans 12 residues. The CDR3 DNA reads as TGTGCCTGGAGCGAGGGAAGCTATGGCTACACCTTC. This translates into CAWSEGSYGYTF.

The J gene is TRBJ2-3, the V gene TRBV28, with 9 positions matching TRBD1. The CDR3 is made up of 14 amino acids. Germline V CDR1 and CDR2: MDHEN, SYDVKM. The J segment lost 6 bases and the V segment lost 10 bases, leaving 11 bases of the junction unmatched. Here the CDR3 DNA reads TGTGCCATCTCCCGGGACAGGGTCCTCGATACGCAGTATTTT. It encodes CAISRDRVLDTQYF. Together with reference TRBV28 and TRBJ2-3, the CDR3 gives the full variable domain: DVKVTQSSRYLVKRTGEKVFLECVQDMDHENMFWYRQDPGLGLRLIYFSYDVKMKEKGDIPEGYSVSREKKERFSLILESASTNQTSMYLCAISRDRVLDTQYFGPGTRLTVL.

The chain employs TRBV11-1 and TRBJ1-6, with D possibly matching TRBD1 (5 bases). There are 14 residues in the CDR3. Germline V lookup: CDR1 SGHAT, CDR2 FQDESV (reference sequence). Trimming left V 4 bases short and J 8 bases short, with 12 bases between. CDR3 DNA: TGTGCCAGCAGCTCTACCCAGGGCGATTCACCCCTCCACTTT. Protein: CASSSTQGDSPLHF. Drawing the rest from reference TRBV11-1 and TRBJ1-6, the complete variable domain is EAEVAQSPRYKITEKSQAVAFWCDPISGHATLYWYRQILGQGPELLVQFQDESVVDDSQLPKDRFSAERLKGVDSTLKIQPAELGDSAMYLCASSSTQGDSPLHFGNGTRLTVT.

This chain joins TRBV7-9 and TRBJ1-1, with TRBD1 matching over 12 bases. From germline, CDR1 is SEHNR and CDR2 FQNEAQ (reference sequence). There are 17 residues in the CDR3. The V gene end was trimmed by 0 bases and the J gene end by 9 bases; junction bases not matched to a gene: 11. CDR3 amino acids: CASSLALGTGGSFKAFF. The DNA of the CDR3 is TGTGCCAGCAGCTTAGCGCTCGGGACAGGGGGCTCTTTTAAAGCTTTCTTT.

The chain joins TRBV28 to TRBJ2-5; TRBD1 agrees at 7 bases. Germline lookup yields CDR1 MDHEN and CDR2 SYDVKM. This CDR3 comprises 14 residues. Trimming cost V 5 bases and J 5 bases; bases outside gene matches: 8. DNA of the CDR3: TGTGCCAGCAGTGCCATGACAGGGATGGAGACCCAGTACTTC. As protein: CASSAMTGMETQYF. Looking up the rest from reference TRBV28 and TRBJ2-5 gives the full variable domain: DVKVTQSSRYLVKRTGEKVFLECVQDMDHENMFWYRQDPGLGLRLIYFSYDVKMKEKGDIPEGYSVSREKKERFSLILESASTNQTSMYLCASSAMTGMETQYFGPGTRLLVL.

The V and J genes are TRBV11-3 and TRBJ1-1; D gene uncertain. Germline V CDR1 and CDR2: SGHNT, YENEEA. Trimming took off 5 bases at V and 0 bases at J, with 7 bases between the two ends. The CDR3 sequence is 13 residues long. The CDR3 nucleotides read TGTGCCAGCAGCCACAGAGTGAACACTGAAGCTTTCTTT. Encoded protein: CASSHRVNTEAFF.